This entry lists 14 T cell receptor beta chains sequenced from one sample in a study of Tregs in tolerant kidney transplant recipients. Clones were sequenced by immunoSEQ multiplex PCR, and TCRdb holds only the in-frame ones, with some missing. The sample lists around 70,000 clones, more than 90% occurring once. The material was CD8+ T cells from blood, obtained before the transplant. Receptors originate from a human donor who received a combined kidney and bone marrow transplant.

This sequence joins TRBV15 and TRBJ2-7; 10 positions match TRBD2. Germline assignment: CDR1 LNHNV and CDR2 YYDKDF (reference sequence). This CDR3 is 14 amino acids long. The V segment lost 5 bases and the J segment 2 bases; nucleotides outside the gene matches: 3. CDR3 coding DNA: TGTGCCACCAGCTTTGGACTAGCGGCCTACGAGCAGTACTTC. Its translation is CATSFGLAAYEQYF.

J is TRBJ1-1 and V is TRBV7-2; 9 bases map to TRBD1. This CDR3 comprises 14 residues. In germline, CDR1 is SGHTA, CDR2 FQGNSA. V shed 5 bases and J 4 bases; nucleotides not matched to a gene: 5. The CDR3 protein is CASSINRGLTEAFF. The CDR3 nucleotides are TGTGCCAGCAGCATAAACAGGGGGCTCACTGAAGCTTTCTTT.

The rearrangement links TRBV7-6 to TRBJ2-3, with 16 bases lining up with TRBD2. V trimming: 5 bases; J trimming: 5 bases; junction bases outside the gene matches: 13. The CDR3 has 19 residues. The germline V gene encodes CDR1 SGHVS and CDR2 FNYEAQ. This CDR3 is CASSHSVGLAGGPGDTQYF. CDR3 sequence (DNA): TGTGCCAGCAGCCATTCAGTGGGACTAGCGGGGGGGCCCGGAGATACGCAGTATTTT. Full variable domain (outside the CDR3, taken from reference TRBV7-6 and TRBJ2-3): GAGVSQSPRYKVTKRGQDVALRCDPISGHVSLYWYRQALGQGPEFLTYFNYEAQQDKSGLPNDRFSAERPEGSISTLTIQRTEQRDSAMYRCASSHSVGLAGGPGDTQYFGPGTRLTVL.

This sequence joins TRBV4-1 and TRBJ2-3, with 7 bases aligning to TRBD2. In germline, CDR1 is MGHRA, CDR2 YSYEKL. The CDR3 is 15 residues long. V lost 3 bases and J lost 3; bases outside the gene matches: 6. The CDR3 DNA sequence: TGCGCCAGCAGCCAGTGGGGCGGGAGTACAGATACGCAGTATTTT. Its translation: CASSQWGGSTDTQYF.

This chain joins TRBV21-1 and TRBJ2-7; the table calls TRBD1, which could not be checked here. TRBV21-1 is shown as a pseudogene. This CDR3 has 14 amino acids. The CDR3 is CASNQVEGAYEQYF. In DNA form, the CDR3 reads TGTGCCAGCAACCAGGTGGAAGGTGCCTACGAGCAGTACTTC.

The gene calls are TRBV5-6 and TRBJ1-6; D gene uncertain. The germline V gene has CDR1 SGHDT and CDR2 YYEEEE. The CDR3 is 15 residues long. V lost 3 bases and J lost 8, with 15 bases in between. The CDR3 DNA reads TGTGCCAGCAGCTCCCCTCGGGGAACTCATTCACCCCTCCACTTT. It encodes CASSSPRGTHSPLHF.

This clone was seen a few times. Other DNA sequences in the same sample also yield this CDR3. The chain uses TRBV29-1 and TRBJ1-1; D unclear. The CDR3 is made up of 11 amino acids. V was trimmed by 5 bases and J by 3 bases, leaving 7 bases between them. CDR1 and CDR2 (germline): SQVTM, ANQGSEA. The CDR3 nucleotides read TGCAGCGTTATTGTATACACTGAAGCTTTCTTT. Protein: CSVIVYTEAFF.

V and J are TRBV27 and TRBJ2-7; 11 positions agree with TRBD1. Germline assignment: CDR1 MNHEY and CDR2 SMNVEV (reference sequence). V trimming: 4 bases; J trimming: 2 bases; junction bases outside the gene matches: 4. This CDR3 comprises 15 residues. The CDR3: CASSSGQGATYEQYF. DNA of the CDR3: TGTGCCAGCAGTTCCGGACAGGGGGCCACCTACGAGCAGTACTTC.

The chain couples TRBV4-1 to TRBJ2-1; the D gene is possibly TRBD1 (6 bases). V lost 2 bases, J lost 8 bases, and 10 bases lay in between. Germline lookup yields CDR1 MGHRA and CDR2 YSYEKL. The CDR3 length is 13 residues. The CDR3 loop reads CASSQNRAYEQFF. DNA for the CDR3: TGCGCCAGCAGCCAAAACAGGGCCTATGAGCAGTTCTTC.

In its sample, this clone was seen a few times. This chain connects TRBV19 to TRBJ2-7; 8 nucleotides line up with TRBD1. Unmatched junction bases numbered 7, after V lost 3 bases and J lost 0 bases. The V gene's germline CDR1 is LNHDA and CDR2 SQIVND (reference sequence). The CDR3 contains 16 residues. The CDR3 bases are TGTGCCAGTAGTATGGCGGCGGACAGGGCCTCCTACGAGCAGTACTTC. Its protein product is CASSMAADRASYEQYF.

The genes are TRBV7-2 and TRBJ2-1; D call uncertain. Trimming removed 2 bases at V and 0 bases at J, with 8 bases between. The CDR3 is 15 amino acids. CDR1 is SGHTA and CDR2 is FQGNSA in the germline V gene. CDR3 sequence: CASSLRLDSYNEQFF. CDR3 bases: TGTGCCAGCAGCTTACGGCTAGACTCCTACAATGAGCAGTTCTTC. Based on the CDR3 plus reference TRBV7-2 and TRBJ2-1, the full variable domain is GAGVSQSPSNKVTEKGKDVELRCDPISGHTALYWYRQSLGQGLEFLIYFQGNSAPDKSGLPSDRFSAERTGGSVSTLTIQRTQQEDSAVYLCASSLRLDSYNEQFFGPGTRLTVL.

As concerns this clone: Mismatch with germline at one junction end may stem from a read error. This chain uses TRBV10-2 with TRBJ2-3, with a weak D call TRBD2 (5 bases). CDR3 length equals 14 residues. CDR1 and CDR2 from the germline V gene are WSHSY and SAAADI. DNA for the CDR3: TGCGCCAGCAATGAGGGCATCTCCACAGATACGCAGTATTTT. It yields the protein CASNEGISTDTQYF.

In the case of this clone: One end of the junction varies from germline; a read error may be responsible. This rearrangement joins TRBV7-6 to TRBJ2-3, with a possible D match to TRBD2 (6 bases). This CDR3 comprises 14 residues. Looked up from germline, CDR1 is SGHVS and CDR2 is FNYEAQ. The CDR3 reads CASSSGGVGTTNHF. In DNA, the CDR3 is TGTGCCAGCAGCTCAGGCGGGGTGGGGACGACCAACCATTTT.

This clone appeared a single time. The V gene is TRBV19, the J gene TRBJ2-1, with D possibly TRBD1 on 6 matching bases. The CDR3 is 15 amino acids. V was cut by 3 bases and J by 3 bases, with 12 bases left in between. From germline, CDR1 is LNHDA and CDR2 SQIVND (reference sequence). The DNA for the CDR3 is TGTGCCAGTAGTATCCGAGGGGGAAGCTACAATGAGCAGTTCTTC. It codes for CASSIRGGSYNEQFF.